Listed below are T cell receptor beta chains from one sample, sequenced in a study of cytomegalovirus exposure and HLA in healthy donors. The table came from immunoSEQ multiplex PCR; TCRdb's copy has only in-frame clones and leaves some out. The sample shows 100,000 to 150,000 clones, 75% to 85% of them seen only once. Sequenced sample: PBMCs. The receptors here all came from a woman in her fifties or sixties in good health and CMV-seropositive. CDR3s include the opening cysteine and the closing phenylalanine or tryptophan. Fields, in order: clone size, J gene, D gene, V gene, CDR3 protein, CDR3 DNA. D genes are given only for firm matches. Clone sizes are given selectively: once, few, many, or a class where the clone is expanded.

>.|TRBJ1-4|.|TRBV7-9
CASSLDWEKLFF
TGTGCCAGCAGCTTAGACTGGGAAAAACTGTTTTTT
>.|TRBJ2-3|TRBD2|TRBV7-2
CASSFLAGGLTDTQYF
TGTGCCAGCAGCTTCTTAGCGGGGGGCCTCACAGATACGCAGTATTTT
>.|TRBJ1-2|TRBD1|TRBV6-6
CASSSRDRVLGGGYTF
TGTGCCAGCAGTTCCCGGGACAGGGTCTTGGGCGGCGGCTACACCTTC
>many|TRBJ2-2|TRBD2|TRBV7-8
CASSSGTSYTGELFF
TGTGCCAGCAGCTCAGGGACTAGCTACACCGGGGAGCTGTTTTTT
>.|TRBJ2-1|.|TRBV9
CASEGGGRNEQFF
TGTGCCAGCGAAGGGGGAGGGAGGAATGAGCAGTTCTTC
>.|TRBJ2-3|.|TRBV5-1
CASSLVPVSTDTQYF
TGCGCCAGCAGCTTGGTCCCCGTGTCCACAGATACGCAGTATTTT
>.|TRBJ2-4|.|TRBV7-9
CASSSRGNSGNIQYF
TGTGCCAGCAGCTCAAGAGGTAACTCCGGAAACATTCAGTACTTC
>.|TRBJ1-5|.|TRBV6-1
CASRTEKPQHF
TGTGCCAGCAGAACAGAGAAACCCCAGCATTTT
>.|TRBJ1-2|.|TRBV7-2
CASSSFRDTNYGYTF
TGTGCCAGCAGCTCCTTCCGGGACACAAACTATGGCTACACCTTC
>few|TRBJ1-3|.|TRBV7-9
CASSPRGPSSGNTIYF
TGTGCCAGCAGCCCGCGCGGGCCTAGCTCTGGAAACACCATATATTTT
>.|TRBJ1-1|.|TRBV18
CASSPIQGRTDTEAFF
TGTGCCAGCTCACCTATACAGGGACGAACGGACACTGAAGCTTTCTTT
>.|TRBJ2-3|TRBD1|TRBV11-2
CASSTPPDRDQDTQYF
TGTGCCAGCAGTACCCCACCCGACAGGGACCAAGATACGCAGTATTTT
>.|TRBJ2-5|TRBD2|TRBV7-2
CASSLVAAGARETQYF
TGTGCCAGCAGCTTAGTCGCAGCGGGGGCTAGGGAGACCCAGTACTTC
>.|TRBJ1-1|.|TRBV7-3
CASSLSPQGVNTEAFF
TGTGCCAGCAGCTTAAGTCCACAGGGAGTGAACACTGAAGCTTTCTTT
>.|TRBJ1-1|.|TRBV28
CASSLGDKTGDNTEAFF
TGTGCCAGCAGTTTGGGTGATAAGACAGGCGATAACACTGAAGCTTTCTTT
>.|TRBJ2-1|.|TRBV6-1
CASSESPGTYNEQFF
TGTGCCAGCAGTGAATCGCCGGGTACCTACAATGAGCAGTTCTTC
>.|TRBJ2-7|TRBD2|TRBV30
CAFNSNSAGVMGEQYF
TGTGCCTTTAATTCAAACTCAGCGGGAGTGATGGGCGAGCAGTACTTC
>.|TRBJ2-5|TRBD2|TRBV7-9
CASSSLGLAEETQYF
TGTGCCAGCAGCTCTCTCGGACTAGCGGAAGAGACCCAGTACTTC
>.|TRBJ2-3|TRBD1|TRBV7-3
CASSQTGGPTDTQYF
TGTGCCAGCAGCCAGACAGGGGGCCCCACAGATACGCAGTATTTT
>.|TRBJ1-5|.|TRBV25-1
CASSGPGLAQPQHF
TGTGCCAGCAGTGGGCCCGGACTGGCCCAGCCCCAGCATTTT
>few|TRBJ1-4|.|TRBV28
CASSFVGQQNEKLFF
TGTGCCAGCAGTTTCGTCGGACAGCAGAATGAAAAACTGTTTTTT
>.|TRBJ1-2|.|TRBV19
CASRVQGRNYGYTF
TGTGCCAGTAGGGTACAGGGTCGCAACTATGGCTACACCTTC
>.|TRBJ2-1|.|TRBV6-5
CASRRDLGPYNEQFF
TGTGCCAGCAGAAGGGACTTGGGGCCCTACAATGAGCAGTTCTTC
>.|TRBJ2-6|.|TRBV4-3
CASSQGGGHDVYSGANVLTF
TGCGCCAGCAGCCAAGGGGGGGGCCACGACGTCTACTCTGGGGCCAACGTCCTGACTTTC
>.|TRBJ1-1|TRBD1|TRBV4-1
CASSQDGTGRRYFTEAFF
TGCGCCAGCAGCCAAGATGGGACAGGGCGCCGCTATTTCACTGAAGCTTTCTTT
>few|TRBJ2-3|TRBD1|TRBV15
CATSRGQWGTDTQYF
TGTGCCACCAGCAGGGGACAGTGGGGAACAGATACGCAGTATTTT
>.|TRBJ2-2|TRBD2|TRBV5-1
CASSLGLAGVLAGELFF
TGCGCCAGCAGCCTCGGACTAGCGGGAGTCTTAGCCGGGGAGCTGTTTTTT
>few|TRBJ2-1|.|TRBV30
CAWSVGRASGIVQFF
TGTGCCTGGAGTGTGGGCAGGGCCTCTGGTATAGTGCAGTTCTTC
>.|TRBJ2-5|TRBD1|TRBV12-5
CASGFGTGGTRAQYF
TGTGCTAGTGGTTTTGGGACAGGGGGAACGAGGGCCCAGTACTTC
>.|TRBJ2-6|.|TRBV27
CATPKAGAPPLGANVLTF
TGTGCCACCCCCAAAGCTGGGGCCCCTCCTCTGGGGGCCAACGTCCTGACTTTC
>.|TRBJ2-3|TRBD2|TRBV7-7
CASSRGLAGSSDTQYF
TGTGCTAGCAGCCGAGGACTAGCGGGGAGCTCAGATACGCAGTATTTT
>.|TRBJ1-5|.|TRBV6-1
CASSERQPQHF
TGTGCCAGCAGTGAACGGCAGCCCCAGCATTTT
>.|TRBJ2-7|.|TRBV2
CASNPARGKPSYEQYF
TGTGCCAGCAACCCGGCGCGCGGGAAACCGTCCTACGAGCAGTACTTC
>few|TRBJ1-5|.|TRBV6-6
CASSYSGGNQPQHF
TGTGCCAGCAGTTACTCGGGGGGAAATCAGCCCCAGCATTTT
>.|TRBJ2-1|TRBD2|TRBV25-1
CASNQSGRTYNEQFF
TGTGCCAGCAACCAGAGCGGGAGGACCTACAATGAGCAGTTCTTC
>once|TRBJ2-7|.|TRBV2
CASSDGRGRYEQYF
TGTGCCAGCAGTGATGGAAGAGGGCGCTACGAGCAGTACTTC
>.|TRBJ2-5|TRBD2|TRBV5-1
CASSNLAAQETQYF
TGCGCCAGCAGCAACCTAGCGGCCCAAGAGACCCAGTACTTC
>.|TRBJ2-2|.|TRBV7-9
CASSPSAGELFF
TGTGCCAGCAGCCCTAGCGCCGGGGAGCTGTTTTTT
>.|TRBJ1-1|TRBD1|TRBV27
CASSSSPTGVGAFF
TGTGCCAGCAGCTCGTCCCCGACAGGGGTCGGGGCTTTCTTT
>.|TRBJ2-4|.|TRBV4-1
CASSGQGRSLAKNIQYF
TGCGCCAGCAGTGGACAAGGACGGAGCTTAGCCAAAAACATTCAGTACTTC
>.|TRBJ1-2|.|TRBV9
CASSKRQELYGYTF
TGTGCCAGCAGCAAGAGACAGGAGCTTTATGGCTACACCTTC
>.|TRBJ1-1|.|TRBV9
CASSVGGLGEAFF
TGTGCCAGCAGCGTAGGGGGGCTGGGTGAAGCTTTCTTT
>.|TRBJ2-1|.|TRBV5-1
CASSLGRGAWNEQFF
TGCGCCAGCAGCTTAGGACGGGGGGCATGGAATGAGCAGTTCTTC
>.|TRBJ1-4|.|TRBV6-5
CASSYSPGEKLFF
TGTGCCAGCAGTTACTCCCCGGGTGAAAAACTGTTTTTT
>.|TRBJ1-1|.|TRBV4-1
CASSQDTQDEAFF
TGCGCCAGCAGCCAAGATACTCAGGATGAAGCTTTCTTT
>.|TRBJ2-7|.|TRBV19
CASSIQARTQEQYF
TGTGCCAGTAGTATACAAGCGCGGACTCAAGAGCAGTACTTC
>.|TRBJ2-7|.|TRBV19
CASSNGHYRSYEQYF
TGTGCCAGTAGCAACGGACACTACCGCTCCTACGAGCAGTACTTC
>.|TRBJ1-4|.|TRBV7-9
CASSLNRAGNEKLFF
TGTGCCAGCAGCTTAAACAGGGCCGGTAATGAAAAACTGTTTTTT
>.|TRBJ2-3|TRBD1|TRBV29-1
CSVRTGQVVGTDTQYF
TGCAGCGTCCGGACAGGGCAAGTCGTGGGTACAGATACGCAGTATTTT
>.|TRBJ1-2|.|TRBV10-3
CAISESLDRVPNYGYTF
TGTGCCATCAGTGAGTCCCTAGACCGGGTACCTAACTATGGCTACACCTTC
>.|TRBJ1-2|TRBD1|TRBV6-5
CASTQGAQGYGYTF
TGTGCCAGCACCCAGGGGGCGCAGGGCTATGGCTACACCTTC
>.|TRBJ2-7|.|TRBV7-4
CASSLRKHYEQYF
TGTGCCAGCAGCTTGCGGAAGCACTACGAGCAGTACTTC
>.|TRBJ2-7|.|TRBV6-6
CASSYSQGTYEQYF
TGTGCCAGCAGTTACTCGCAGGGAACCTACGAGCAGTACTTC
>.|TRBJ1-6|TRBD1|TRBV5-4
CASSLGTGGKSPLHF
TGTGCCAGCAGCTTGGGGACAGGGGGGAAGTCACCCCTCCACTTT
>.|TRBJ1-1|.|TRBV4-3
CASSQRLGDTEAFF
TGCGCCAGCAGCCAACGGCTAGGGGACACTGAAGCTTTCTTT